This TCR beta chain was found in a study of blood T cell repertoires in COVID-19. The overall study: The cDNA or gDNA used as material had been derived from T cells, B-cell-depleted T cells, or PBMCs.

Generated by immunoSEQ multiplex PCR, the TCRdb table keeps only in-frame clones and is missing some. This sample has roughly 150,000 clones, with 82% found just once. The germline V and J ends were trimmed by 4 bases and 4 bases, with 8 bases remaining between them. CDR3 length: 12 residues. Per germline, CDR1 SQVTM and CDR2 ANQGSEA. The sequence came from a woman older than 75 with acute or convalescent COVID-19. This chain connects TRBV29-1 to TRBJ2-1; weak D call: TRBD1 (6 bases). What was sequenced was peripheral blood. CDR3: CSVGDIYNEQFF. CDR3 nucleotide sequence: TGCAGCGTTGGGGACATATACAATGAGCAGTTCTTC.